One and the same sample provided the 23 T cell receptor beta chains below, sequenced in a study of blood T cell repertoires in COVID-19. The method was immunoSEQ multiplex PCR; TCRdb's version includes in-frame clones alone and lacks a portion of them. The data show about 380,000 clones, with roughly 85% seen just once and 3% to 4% held by the top ten. Sequenced sample: peripheral blood. The receptors here all came from a woman younger than 35 with acute or convalescent COVID-19.

The rearrangement uses TRBV12-5 and TRBJ2-1; TRBD2 agrees at 12 bases. The V gene end was trimmed by 0 bases and the J gene end by 5 bases; junction bases not matched to a gene: 5. This CDR3 contains 17 residues. Germline V CDR1 and CDR2: LGHNT, FRNRAP. The CDR3 here is CASGLVSWTSGNNEQFF. The CDR3 nucleotides read TGTGCTAGTGGTTTGGTAAGTTGGACTAGCGGGAACAATGAGCAGTTCTTC. The full variable domain, in which reference TRBV12-5 and TRBJ2-1 provide the parts outside the CDR3, is DARVTQTPRHKVTEMGQEVTMRCQPILGHNTVFWYRQTMMQGLELLAYFRNRAPLDDSGMPKDRFSAEMPDATLATLKIQPSEPRDSAVYFCASGLVSWTSGNNEQFFGPGTRLTVL.

The CDR3 loop is CASSSSGTGRVDGYTF. The DNA of the CDR3 is TGTGCCAGCAGTTCCAGTGGGACAGGGAGGGTGGATGGCTACACCTTC. The chain recombines TRBV27 with TRBJ1-2; 9 nucleotides line up with TRBD1. V shed 4 bases, J shed 6 bases, and the junction held 12 bases outside the gene matches. The CDR3 is made up of 16 amino acids. Looked up from germline, CDR1 is MNHEY and CDR2 is SMNVEV (reference sequence).

The chain employs TRBV30 and TRBJ2-5; 10 positions match TRBD1. Germline V gene lookup returns CDR1 GTSNPN and CDR2 SVGIG (reference sequence). This CDR3 is built from 15 residues. Losses at the gene ends were 3 bases for V and 4 bases for J; bases not matched to a gene: 8. This chain's CDR3 is CAWRAGTGASETQYF. DNA for the CDR3: TGTGCCTGGAGGGCCGGGACAGGGGCTTCAGAGACCCAGTACTTC.

V gene TRBV12-3 or TRBV12-4 combines with J gene TRBJ1-5; D may be TRBD1 (5 bases). The ends were cut back, 6 bases at V and 7 bases at J, with 13 bases in the middle. This CDR3 is built from 13 residues. CDR3 DNA: TGTGCCAGCAGCCTCCAGGGTTACCAGCCCCAGCATTTT. Its translation is CASSLQGYQPQHF.

This chain joins TRBV9 and TRBJ1-3; 10 nucleotides line up with TRBD1. The germline V gene has CDR1 SGDLS and CDR2 YYNGEE. This CDR3 is built from 14 residues. V was clipped by 4 bases and J by 5 bases; unmatched bases: 3. The CDR3 region is CASSPGQGRNTIYF. DNA of the CDR3: TGTGCCAGCAGCCCGGGACAGGGGAGAAACACCATATATTTT.

V and J are TRBV12-3 or TRBV12-4 and TRBJ1-1, with D uncertain. This CDR3 comprises 11 residues. V was pared by 7 bases and J by 4 bases, with 7 bases between. CDR3 loop: CASISSTEAFF. The CDR3 DNA follows: TGTGCCAGCATCTCCAGCACTGAAGCTTTCTTT.

Ten or more counts support this clone. The chain links TRBV24-1 to TRBJ1-1; 7 nucleotides align to TRBD1. V was clipped by 4 bases and J by 5 bases; unmatched bases: 9. The CDR3 consists of 15 residues. The germline CDR1 and CDR2 sequences are KGHDR and SFDVKD. The CDR3, as DNA: TGTGCCACCAGTGAAATCAGGGGGGTCGGGACTGAAGCTTTCTTT. Translated, it gives CATSEIRGVGTEAFF.

The chain combines TRBV12-5 with TRBJ1-2, with D unresolved. CDR1 and CDR2 from the germline V gene are LGHNT and FRNRAP. V dropped 5 bases and J dropped 4 bases, with 11 bases sitting between them. The CDR3 extends over 13 amino acids. This chain's CDR3 is CASGASGPYGYTF. CDR3 nucleotides: TGTGCTAGTGGTGCTTCAGGCCCCTATGGCTACACCTTC.

V is TRBV5-1 and J is TRBJ2-7; perhaps TRBD1 as D (5 bases). In germline, CDR1 is SGHRS, CDR2 YFSETQ. The CDR3 has 15 amino acids. Trimming stripped 2 bases from V and 3 bases from J, with 15 bases between. CDR3 loop: CASSLNPTVYYEQYF. In DNA form, the CDR3 reads TGCGCCAGCAGCTTAAATCCGACAGTGTACTACGAGCAGTACTTC.

This chain uses TRBV6-1 with TRBJ2-2; possibly TRBD2 for D (5 bases). The CDR3 spans 17 residues. Trimming removed 1 base from V and 5 bases from J, with 17 bases in between. Germline CDR1 and CDR2: MNHNS and SASEGT. In DNA form, the CDR3 reads TGTGCCAGCAGTGAAGACCGGAGCACCTCGGGGACCGGGGAGCTGTTTTTT. Its translation is CASSEDRSTSGTGELFF.

V usage is TRBV24-1 and J usage is TRBJ2-3; no reliable D call. With 6 bases removed from V and 0 bases from J, the gap between germline ends came to 12 bases. The CDR3 is 15 amino acids. The germline gives CDR1 KGHDR, CDR2 SFDVKD. The CDR3 here is CATSLGVSSTDTQYF. CDR3 sequence (DNA): TGTGCCACCAGTTTAGGAGTTTCTAGCACAGATACGCAGTATTTT.

J is TRBJ1-5 and V is TRBV7-9; no clear D gene. The CDR3 length is 12 residues. The germline CDR1 and CDR2 sequences are SEHNR and FQNEAQ (reference sequence). V was shortened by 4 bases and J by 6 bases, with 7 bases between the two germline ends. The CDR3 DNA reads TGTGCCAGCAGCTCGGGGTTTCAGCCCCAGCATTTT. This codes for CASSSGFQPQHF.

The chain carries TRBV30 and TRBJ2-1; D gene uncertain. The germline CDR1 and CDR2 sequences are GTSNPN and SVGIG (reference sequence). V was cut by 0 bases and J by 0 bases, with 12 bases left in between. CDR3 length: 16 residues. DNA of the CDR3: TGTGCCTGGAGTGTACGAGGCCTACCCTCCTACAATGAGCAGTTCTTC. Protein product: CAWSVRGLPSYNEQFF.

This chain links TRBV5-5 with TRBJ2-4; maybe TRBD2 (5 bases). V was pared by 0 bases and J by 1 base, with 11 bases between. CDR1 and CDR2 from the germline V gene are SGHKS and YYEKEE (reference sequence). The CDR3 runs 16 residues. CDR3 protein: CASSLVGARAKNIQYF. Here the CDR3 DNA reads TGTGCCAGCAGCTTGGTGGGAGCCCGGGCCAAAAACATTCAGTACTTC.

The chain employs TRBV2 and TRBJ1-2; TRBD1 aligns across 10 bases. V lost 8 bases to trimming and J lost 6 bases; unmatched junction nucleotides: 6. The CDR3 covers 13 residues. Germline CDR1 SNHLY, CDR2 FYNNEI. CDR3 DNA: TGTGCCAGCGATAGGACAGGGGGAGATGGCTACACCTTC. This translates into CASDRTGGDGYTF.

The chain joins TRBV24-1 to TRBJ2-1; 8 nucleotides match TRBD2. CDR3 length: 15 residues. The trim removed 3 bases at V and 6 bases at J, leaving 6 bases unmatched. Per germline, CDR1 KGHDR and CDR2 SFDVKD. CDR3 DNA: TGTGCCACCAGTGATCGACTAGCGACCCTCAATGAGCAGTTCTTC. Translating it yields CATSDRLATLNEQFF.

This chain joins TRBV19 and TRBJ1-6; D may be TRBD1 (5 bases). Germline V lookup: CDR1 LNHDA, CDR2 SQIVND (reference sequence). Trimming removed 2 bases at V and 3 bases at J, with 8 bases between. The CDR3 extends over 15 amino acids. In DNA form, the CDR3 reads TGTGCCAGTAGTATAATGGGACTCTATAATTCACCCCTCCACTTT. It codes for CASSIMGLYNSPLHF.

V usage is TRBV21-1 and J usage is TRBJ2-7; the tabulated D call, TRBD2, remains unverified against the DNA. TRBV21-1 is a pseudogene. This CDR3 comprises 16 residues. The CDR3 is CASSNGCGGRSNEQYF. The DNA for the CDR3 is TGTGCCAGCAGCAATGGGTGCGGGGGTAGAAGTAACGAGCAGTACTTC.

The gene calls are TRBV28 and TRBJ2-1; TRBD2 agrees at 7 bases. Per the germline V gene, CDR1 is MDHEN and CDR2 is SYDVKM. The junction had 6 bases not matched to a gene; V was cut back by 5 bases and J by 5 bases. This CDR3 spans 14 amino acids. Here the CDR3 reads CASSGLAENNEQFF. Here the CDR3 DNA reads TGTGCCAGCAGTGGCCTAGCGGAAAACAATGAGCAGTTCTTC.

The DNA of the CDR3 is TGCGCCAGCAGCTTGTTAGGACTAGCGGGCTACAATGAGCAGTTCTTC. It specifies CASSLLGLAGYNEQFF. The chain employs TRBV5-1 and TRBJ2-1; 11 bases fit TRBD2. After removal of 1 base from V and 3 bases from J, the junction contained 3 bases not matched to a gene. The CDR3 has 16 residues. From germline, CDR1 is SGHRS and CDR2 YFSETQ. The variable domain in full, completed from reference TRBV5-1 and TRBJ2-1, reads KAGVTQTPRYLIKTRGQQVTLSCSPISGHRSVSWYQQTPGQGLQFLFEYFSETQRNKGNFPGRFSGRQFSNSRSEMNVSTLELGDSALYLCASSLLGLAGYNEQFFGPGTRLTVL.

A single count supports this clone. Other DNA sequences within the sample encode an identical CDR3. CDR3: CATSGGSYEQYF. CDR3 in DNA: TGTGCCACCAGCGGGGGCTCCTACGAGCAGTACTTC. V and J are TRBV24-1 and TRBJ2-7, with D maybe TRBD2 (6 bases). Germline CDR1 reads KGHDR; CDR2 reads SFDVKD. V lost 7 bases and J 0 bases, leaving 6 bases between the germline ends. This CDR3 contains 12 residues.

This clone has just one count. V usage is TRBV27 and J usage is TRBJ1-6, with a tentative D call TRBD1 (5 bases). This CDR3 comprises 15 residues. Trimming took off 6 bases at V and 3 bases at J, with 12 bases between the two ends. The germline V gene encodes CDR1 MNHEY and CDR2 SMNVEV (reference sequence). The chain's CDR3 is CASRMARVYNSPLHF. CDR3 bases: TGTGCCAGCAGAATGGCCAGGGTCTATAATTCACCCCTCCACTTT.

This clone was recorded a few times. This rearrangement joins TRBV12-3 or TRBV12-4 to TRBJ1-6, with no clear D. The CDR3 length is 12 residues. Trimming shortened V by 8 bases and J by 5 bases, and 7 bases separated the two germline ends. The CDR3 DNA reads as TGTGCCAGCCACCAGGATAATTCACCCCTCCACTTT. Its protein product is CASHQDNSPLHF.